The 6 T cell receptor beta chains given below trace back to one sample, sequenced in a study of blood T cell repertoires in COVID-19. Generated by immunoSEQ multiplex PCR, the TCRdb table keeps only in-frame clones and is missing some. The sample contains 250,000 to 350,000 clones, around 89% of which appear only once. The sample comprised PBMCs or T cells enriched from blood (not recorded which). The receptors originated from a woman between 50 and 59 years old who had recovered from COVID-19.

The chain employs TRBV18 and TRBJ2-5, with D perhaps TRBD1 (5 bases). Trimming took off 3 bases at V and 2 bases at J, with 13 bases between the two ends. CDR1 and CDR2 (germline): KGHSH, LQKENI. The CDR3 runs to 15 residues. The CDR3, as DNA: TGTGCCAGCTCACCGCAAAACAGGCGGCAAGAGACCCAGTACTTC. Its translation: CASSPQNRRQETQYF.

The chain recombines TRBV28 with TRBJ2-7, with D perhaps matching TRBD2 (6 bases). Trimming removed 1 base at V and 4 bases at J, with 11 bases between. Germline CDR1 reads MDHEN; CDR2 reads SYDVKM. This CDR3 has 14 residues. CDR3 residues: CASSLYPGEYEQYF. DNA of the CDR3: TGTGCCAGCAGTTTATATCCGGGAGAGTACGAGCAGTACTTC.

This clone was counted a single time. The V gene is TRBV7-9, the J gene TRBJ1-1; D gene unclear. This CDR3 is built from 16 residues. Germline CDR1 SEHNR, CDR2 FQNEAQ (reference sequence). The V end was cut by 0 bases, the J end by 1 base, with 12 bases between. The CDR3 sequence: CASSLAPGFGNTEAFF. In DNA form, the CDR3 reads TGTGCCAGCAGCTTAGCCCCGGGATTCGGGAACACTGAAGCTTTCTTT.

The J gene is TRBJ1-2, the V gene TRBV7-2; D call uncertain. CDR3 length equals 16 residues. V was cut by 5 bases and J by 0 bases, with 16 bases left in between. Germline CDR1 SGHTA, CDR2 FQGNSA. CDR3 sequence (DNA): TGTGCCAGCAGCCGCCGGCAGGCGCCCTCTAACTATGGCTACACCTTC. Its protein product is CASSRRQAPSNYGYTF.

The chain links TRBV15 to TRBJ2-2; 7 nucleotides align to TRBD2. The ends lost 2 bases at V and 4 bases at J; junction bases unmatched: 4. In germline, CDR1 is LNHNV, CDR2 YYDKDF (reference sequence). CDR3 length: 15 amino acids. As DNA, the CDR3 is TGTGCCACCAGCAGAAAGCGGGAAAGCACCGGGGAGCTGTTTTTT. As protein: CATSRKRESTGELFF.

The chain has TRBV19 and TRBJ2-6; 10 nucleotides align to TRBD1. Germline V gene data show CDR1 as LNHDA and CDR2 as SQIVND (reference sequence). The CDR3 length is 17 residues. The V gene end was trimmed by 11 bases and the J gene end by 0 bases; junction bases not matched to a gene: 10. The CDR3 region has the DNA TGTGCCTCCCTGGACAGGGGGAGAAGCTCTGGGGCCAACGTCCTGACTTTC. This translates into CASLDRGRSSGANVLTF.